This T cell receptor (beta chain) was observed in a study of blood T cell repertoires in COVID-19. Libraries were prepared by immunoSEQ multiplex PCR; TCRdb keeps only in-frame clonotypes and omits some of them. The table shows about 250,000 clones, with 70% to 90% occurring only once. CDR1 is LGHDT, CDR2 YNNKEL, per germline (reference sequence). Trimming left V 1 base short and J 7 bases short, with 13 bases between. CDR3 length: 14 residues. Seattle patients were enrolled during active infection and followed longitudinally. The sequence came from a woman under 40 with COVID-19, enrolled during active disease. The chain recombines TRBV3-1 (or the pseudogene TRBV3-2) with TRBJ2-5; no clear D gene. Specimen: peripheral blood. Here the CDR3 DNA reads TGTGCCAGCAGCCAAGTCCCGTCTCGAGGGACCCAGTACTTC. Translating it yields CASSQVPSRGTQYF.